One T cell receptor (beta chain) is described in this entry. The specificity of this receptor is unknown. No much larger clonotype is one base removed from it; base qualities were not supplied. CDR1 and CDR2 are read off the germline V gene (reference sequence) as DFQATT and SNEGSKA. At the junction V is shortened by 4 bases and J by 12 bases, with 13 bases in between. From its cysteine to its phenylalanine, the CDR3 spans 11 amino acids. Here the CDR3 DNA is all that survives: 33 bases in frame from base 1. The data stem from a study of response to subunit inactivated influenza vaccine (dated by TCRdb to the late 2010s). Background for the entire study: Deep quantitative T cell receptor repertoire profiling was used in the study to track responses to a trivalent subunit inactivated influenza vaccine.

Study-level results and caveats: According to the authors, only a limited number of new T cells may be recruited by each seasonal influenza vaccination.

The library was produced with RT-PCR. The instrument was an Illumina HiSeq 2500. TCRdb reworked the public reads: Q25 trimming with fastp, MiXCR clone assembly, productive beta chains retained. Records with the same CDR3 protein are collapsed into one entry carrying the most frequent genes and DNA. This sample lists 530,000 or so distinct CDR3 sequences; over 25% were detected once. 1.9% of the sample goes to the ten largest clones. In this chain, TRBV20-1 is recombined with TRBJ2-1; D gene: possibly TRBD2, on 5 matching bases. The clonotype originates from a man aged 45 to 65 who received an inactivated influenza vaccine. Donor details come from another sample of the same person, matched by shared clones. Here the sequenced sample was CD4+ T cells sorted from PBMCs, taken about 5 days after vaccination. In nucleotides, the sequence is TGCAGTGCTAATCTTAGAGGGAGGCAGTTCTTC. Protein translation: CSANLRGRQFF.